This T cell receptor (beta chain) was observed in a study of OX40 agonist ivuxolimab in advanced cancers. The germline V gene has CDR1 SGHTA and CDR2 FQGTGA. The CDR3 runs 12 residues. Trimming removed 7 bases from V and 5 bases from J, with 8 bases in between. Repertoires were generated with immunoSEQ multiplex PCR, while TCRdb's copy carries only in-frame clones and drops some. The sample has around 15,000 clones, about 80% seen once. The V and J genes are TRBV7-3 and TRBJ2-2; D is perhaps TRBD2 (5 bases). The sample consisted of CD4+ or CD8+ T cells sorted from blood, taken in a trial of the OX40 agonist ivuxolimab. The receptor was derived from an adult with an advanced solid tumor such as melanoma, head and neck, liver or kidney cancer. CDR3 in amino acids: CASTRETGELFF. The CDR3 coding sequence is TGTGCCAGCACAAGGGAGACCGGGGAGCTGTTTTTT.